This T cell receptor beta chain was recovered during a study of blood T cells in healthy people across ages. CDR3 size: 12 residues. Through a sample-barcoded 5' primer and a J-beta primer mix, a second PCR was run for about 6 to 12 cycles. Using its own MiXCR run on the 5' RACE reads, TCRdb lists one record per CDR3 protein. The sample yields 1.5 million to 2 million distinct CDR3 sequences, approximately 40% seen once. The source is a human donor in good health. The specimen sequenced was blood. J is TRBJ2-4 and V is TRBV12-3 or TRBV12-4; D possibly corresponds to TRBD2 (5 bases). The tail of the sequence fits TRBJ2-5 better, so the J call may be wrong. Here the CDR3 reads CATAVNQETQYF. The CDR3 coding sequence is TGTGCCACAGCGGTGAATCAAGAGACCCAGTACTTC.